A single sample gave rise to the 24 T cell receptor beta chains below, sequenced in a study of T cell responses to AZD1222 COVID-19 vaccine. The repertoire was sequenced with immunoSEQ multiplex PCR; TCRdb's copy has only in-frame clones and lacks some. The repertoire holds roughly 180,000 clones, with about 89% as singletons. The sequencing here drew on peripheral blood, taken on day 0 of MenACWY control vaccination. Every receptor here comes from an adult in good health.

About this clone itself: As the CDR3 is not closed by the conserved phenylalanine or tryptophan, this likely results from a read error. No DNA is shown, since the ends of the CDR3 on it are uncertain; the CDR3 is the one TCRdb lists. The J gene is TRBJ2-7, the V gene TRBV7-9. Germline CDR1 is SEHNR and CDR2 is FQNEAQ (reference sequence). The CDR3 comprises 11 residues, both ends counted. The CDR3 loop is CASSLRSQDLS.

The V gene is TRBV27, the J gene TRBJ2-1; D gene ambiguous. The germline V and J ends were trimmed by 4 bases and 4 bases, with 8 bases remaining between them. Germline CDR1 MNHEY, CDR2 SMNVEV (reference sequence). The length of the CDR3 is 13 residues. DNA for the CDR3: TGTGCCAGCAGTTGGGCTGCATACAATGAGCAGTTCTTC. Protein product: CASSWAAYNEQFF.

The chain employs TRBV25-1 and TRBJ1-4; tentative D call: TRBD1 (5 bases). Germline V gives CDR1 MGHDK, CDR2 SYGVNS. Between the trimmed V and J ends, which lost 3 bases and 4 bases, there was a span of 12 bases. This CDR3 has 15 residues. The CDR3 sequence: CASSDSKGLNEKLFF. The CDR3 bases are TGTGCCAGCAGTGACTCAAAGGGGCTTAATGAAAAACTGTTTTTT.

The chain is built from TRBV30 and TRBJ2-3; a possible D gene is TRBD1 (6 bases). CDR3 size: 15 residues. With 2 bases removed from V and 3 bases from J, the gap between germline ends came to 15 bases. Germline lookup yields CDR1 GTSNPN and CDR2 SVGIG (reference sequence). This CDR3 is CAWSLTGLETDTQYF. CDR3 coding DNA: TGTGCCTGGAGTCTCACAGGGTTGGAGACAGATACGCAGTATTTT.

The V gene is TRBV7-2, the J gene TRBJ1-4; the D gene is possibly TRBD1 (5 bases). Trimming took 4 bases from V and 8 from J, leaving 23 bases between them. The CDR3 has 17 residues. Per germline, CDR1 SGHTA and CDR2 FQGNSA. CDR3 residues: CASSYITPGTFGEKLFF. CDR3 coding DNA: TGTGCCAGCAGCTATATAACCCCCGGGACCTTCGGCGAAAAACTGTTTTTT.

This clone was counted once. The chain has TRBV5-4 and TRBJ2-7; 9 bases map to TRBD1. V lost 0 bases and J lost 5; bases outside the gene matches: 0. Per the germline V gene, CDR1 is SGHNT and CDR2 is YYREEE (reference sequence). There are 13 residues in the CDR3. In nucleotides, the CDR3 is TGTGCCAGCAGCTTGGACAGGGGGCACGAGCAGTACTTC. Its protein product is CASSLDRGHEQYF.

This chain uses TRBV7-8 with TRBJ1-5; 8 nucleotides agree with TRBD1. The CDR3 is 19 amino acids. The J segment lost 0 bases and the V segment lost 1 base, leaving 11 bases of the junction unmatched. Germline V gene sequence: CDR1 SGHVS, CDR2 FQNEAQ. For the CDR3, the DNA is TGTGCCAGCAGCTTAGGGCTCGTGGGACAGGCCCTTAGCAATCAGCCCCAGCATTTT. Translated: CASSLGLVGQALSNQPQHF.

The genes are TRBV25-1 and TRBJ2-1; no clear D gene. V was clipped by 7 bases and J by 3 bases, with 4 bases between them. The CDR3 is 11 amino acids. Germline V gene lookup returns CDR1 MGHDK and CDR2 SYGVNS. CDR3 nucleotide sequence: TGTGCCAGCACTAGCTACAATGAGCAGTTCTTC. Its translation is CASTSYNEQFF.

The J gene is TRBJ1-5, the V gene TRBV19, with 7 bases aligning to TRBD1. The CDR3 is 14 residues long. The V segment lost 5 bases and the J segment 4 bases; nucleotides outside the gene matches: 5. Per germline, CDR1 LNHDA and CDR2 SQIVND (reference sequence). The CDR3 nucleotides read TGTGCCAGTAGTCGGACAGGCGCAAATCAGCCCCAGCATTTT. Its translation is CASSRTGANQPQHF.

The V and J genes are TRBV24-1 and TRBJ2-7, with D perhaps TRBD2 (5 bases). This CDR3 has 14 amino acids. Trimming left V 5 bases short and J 2 bases short, with 12 bases between. Germline assignment: CDR1 KGHDR and CDR2 SFDVKD. The CDR3 nucleotides are TGTGCCACCAGTGGGACTCGTCCCCCCTACGAGCAGTACTTC. It yields the protein CATSGTRPPYEQYF.

The chain has TRBV7-2 and TRBJ2-5, with D unresolved. Trimming cost V 5 bases and J 2 bases, with 12 bases left between them. This CDR3 spans 14 amino acids. Germline CDR1 and CDR2: SGHTA and FQGNSA. The CDR3 DNA reads as TGTGCCAGCAGCAAGACCCCCGGACAAGAGACCCAGTACTTC. Protein product: CASSKTPGQETQYF.

The chain combines TRBV28 with TRBJ2-7; possibly TRBD1 for D (5 bases). Germline CDR1 MDHEN, CDR2 SYDVKM. Trimming stripped 5 bases from V and 2 bases from J, with 13 bases between. The CDR3 covers 14 residues. CDR3 coding DNA: TGTGCCAGCAGTCCCCTCACCAGGGCCTACGAGCAGTACTTC. This encodes CASSPLTRAYEQYF. Supplemented by reference TRBV28 and TRBJ2-7, the full variable domain reads DVKVTQSSRYLVKRTGEKVFLECVQDMDHENMFWYRQDPGLGLRLIYFSYDVKMKEKGDIPEGYSVSREKKERFSLILESASTNQTSMYLCASSPLTRAYEQYFGPGTRLTVT.

The V call is TRBV6-7, the J call TRBJ1-1; tentative D call: TRBD1 (5 bases). TRBV6-7 is classed as an ORF, of uncertain function. This CDR3 has 16 amino acids. V was clipped by 1 base and J by 3 bases, with 15 bases between them. CDR3 protein: CASSYWGYRRDTEAFF. The DNA for the CDR3 is TGTGCCAGCAGTTACTGGGGATACAGGAGGGACACTGAAGCTTTCTTT.

This chain connects TRBV7-8 to TRBJ2-6; 7 bases match TRBD1. Germline lookup yields CDR1 SGHVS and CDR2 FQNEAQ. Trimming took 10 bases from V and 0 from J; bases not matched to a gene: 12. CDR3 length: 17 residues. The CDR3 DNA is TGTGCCATCCGAGGGGGCAGTTCCTACTCTGGGGCCAACGTCCTGACTTTC. Protein: CAIRGGSSYSGANVLTF.

This clone was counted between two and nine times. V usage is TRBV5-6 and J usage is TRBJ1-1; tentative D call: TRBD1 (5 bases). Trimming left V 0 bases short and J 0 bases short, with 9 bases between. CDR1 is SGHDT and CDR2 is YYEEEE in the germline V gene. The CDR3 totals 15 residues. CDR3 amino acids: CASSLAGTVNTEAFF. CDR3 nucleotides: TGTGCCAGCAGCTTGGCCGGGACGGTGAACACTGAAGCTTTCTTT.

To note about this clone: The junction departs from germline at one end; a sequencing error may be responsible. V usage is TRBV2 and J usage is TRBJ2-7; tentative D call: TRBD1 (7 bases). The germline gives CDR1 SNHLY, CDR2 FYNNEI. The length of the CDR3 is 15 residues. This CDR3 reads CASSETSAGQRVWGF. CDR3 in DNA: TGTGCCAGCAGTGAAACTTCGGCGGGACAGAGGGTTTGGGGGTTC.

This clone turned up a few times. The chain recombines TRBV9 with TRBJ2-1, with TRBD2 matching over 9 bases. Germline values: CDR1 SGDLS, CDR2 YYNGEE. The V and J ends lost 0 bases and 9 bases, in that order; junction bases with no gene match: 13. The CDR3 runs to 17 residues. CDR3 sequence: CASSVVGLAGGDTEQFF. DNA for the CDR3: TGTGCCAGCAGCGTAGTGGGTCTGGCGGGAGGGGATACTGAGCAGTTCTTC.

V usage is TRBV6-6 and J usage is TRBJ1-2, with 7 bases lining up with TRBD1. The CDR3 contains 12 residues. J lost 8 bases, V lost 6 bases, and 6 bases had no gene match. CDR1 and CDR2 (germline): MNHNY, SVGAGI (reference sequence). Here the CDR3 reads CASSLDRAGYTF. As DNA, the CDR3 is TGTGCCAGCAGCCTTGACAGGGCCGGCTACACCTTC.

The chain combines TRBV5-6 with TRBJ2-1, with D tentatively TRBD2 (5 bases). Germline loops: CDR1 SGHDT, CDR2 YYEEEE. The CDR3 runs 16 residues. V was cut by 0 bases and J by 0 bases, with 10 bases left in between. The CDR3 sequence: CASSLALAGSYNEQFF. The CDR3 DNA reads as TGTGCCAGCAGCTTGGCCCTAGCCGGCTCCTACAATGAGCAGTTCTTC.

The chain has TRBV6-1 and TRBJ1-5, with D unclear. CDR3 size: 15 residues. The germline V gene has CDR1 MNHNS and CDR2 SASEGT. The ends were cut back, 2 bases at V and 0 bases at J, with 8 bases in the middle. In DNA form, the CDR3 reads TGTGCCAGCAGTGAATGGGGATATAGCAATCAGCCCCAGCATTTT. Protein product: CASSEWGYSNQPQHF.

This chain connects TRBV18 to TRBJ1-1; D remains ambiguous. The V gene lost 4 bases and the J gene lost 1 base, with 10 bases spanning the gap. The CDR3 is 14 amino acids. CDR1 is KGHSH and CDR2 is LQKENI in the germline V gene. CDR3 loop: CASSLIQENTEAFF. The CDR3 nucleotides are TGTGCCAGCTCACTCATCCAAGAGAACACTGAAGCTTTCTTT.

Only a few counts were recorded for this clone. CDR3 DNA sequence: TGCGCCAGCAGCCGAGAGGCAGACAATGAGCAGTTCTTC. Amino acid sequence: CASSREADNEQFF. The rearrangement links TRBV5-1 to TRBJ2-1; D gene uncertain. Germline values: CDR1 SGHRS, CDR2 YFSETQ. V was pared by 4 bases and J by 5 bases, with 10 bases between. This CDR3 comprises 13 residues.

The V gene is TRBV5-5, the J gene TRBJ1-2; D is ambiguous. V was clipped by 0 bases and J by 4 bases, with 13 bases between them. The germline gives CDR1 SGHKS, CDR2 YYEKEE (reference sequence). This CDR3 is 15 amino acids long. The CDR3 nucleotides are TGTGCCAGCAGCTTGGAGGACTCCCGGGGCTATGGCTACACCTTC. Residues: CASSLEDSRGYGYTF. Full variable domain (missing parts from reference TRBV5-5 and TRBJ1-2): DAGVTQSPTHLIKTRGQQVTLRCSPISGHKSVSWYQQVLGQGPQFIFQYYEKEERGRGNFPDRFSARQFPNYSSELNVNALLLGDSALYLCASSLEDSRGYGYTFGSGTRLTVV.

The chain links TRBV7-3 to TRBJ2-2; 9 nucleotides match TRBD2. The CDR3 spans 14 residues. The trim removed 5 bases at V and 5 bases at J, leaving 3 bases unmatched. Per the germline V gene, CDR1 is SGHTA and CDR2 is FQGTGA. The CDR3 protein is CASSVTSGTGELFF. As DNA, the CDR3 is TGTGCCAGCAGCGTGACTAGCGGTACCGGGGAGCTGTTTTTT.